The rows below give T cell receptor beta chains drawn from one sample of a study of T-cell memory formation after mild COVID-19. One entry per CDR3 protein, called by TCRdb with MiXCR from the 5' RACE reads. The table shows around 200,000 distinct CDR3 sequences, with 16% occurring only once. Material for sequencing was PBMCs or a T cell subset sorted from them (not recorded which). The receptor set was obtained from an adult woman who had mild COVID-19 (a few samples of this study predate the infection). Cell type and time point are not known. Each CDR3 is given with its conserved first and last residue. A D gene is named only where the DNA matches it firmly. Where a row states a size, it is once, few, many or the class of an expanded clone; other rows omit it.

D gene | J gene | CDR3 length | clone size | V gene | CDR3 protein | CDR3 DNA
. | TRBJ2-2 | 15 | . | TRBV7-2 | CASSLARDFRGELFF | TGTGCCAGCAGCTTAGCCCGGGACTTCCGAGGGGAGCTGTTTTTT
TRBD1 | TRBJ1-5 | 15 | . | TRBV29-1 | CSVGVDRGFNQPQHF | TGCAGCGTTGGGGTGGACAGGGGATTCAATCAGCCCCAGCATTTT
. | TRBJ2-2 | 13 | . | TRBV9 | CASSPLLTGELFF | TGTGCCAGCAGCCCACTCCTCACCGGGGAGCTGTTTTTT
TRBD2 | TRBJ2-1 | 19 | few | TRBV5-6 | CASSLGTSGFLGSYNEQFF | TGTGCCAGCAGCTTAGGGACTAGCGGGTTTCTAGGCTCCTACAATGAGCAGTTCTTC
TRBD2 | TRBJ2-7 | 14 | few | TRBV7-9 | CASSSGLAEYEQYF | TGTGCCAGCAGCTCGGGACTAGCGGAATACGAGCAGTACTTC
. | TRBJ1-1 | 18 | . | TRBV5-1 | CASSLVAGRANPNTEAFF | TGCGCCAGCAGCTTGGTGGCAGGGCGCGCTAACCCGAACACTGAAGCTTTCTTT
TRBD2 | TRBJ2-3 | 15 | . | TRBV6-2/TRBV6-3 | CASSSSGSRTDTQYF | TGTGCCAGCAGTTCTAGCGGGAGTAGGACAGATACGCAGTATTTT
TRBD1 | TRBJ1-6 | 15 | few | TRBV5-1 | CASSSGQQNNSPLHF | TGCGCCAGCAGCTCGGGACAGCAGAATAATTCACCCCTCCACTTT
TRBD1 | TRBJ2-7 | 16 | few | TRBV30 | CAWSLTGDRVRGEQYF | TGTGCCTGGAGCCTCACAGGGGACAGGGTAAGGGGCGAGCAGTACTTC
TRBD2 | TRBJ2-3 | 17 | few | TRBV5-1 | CASSSATSGVSTDTQYF | TGCGCCAGCAGCTCCGCGACTAGCGGAGTTAGCACAGATACGCAGTATTTT
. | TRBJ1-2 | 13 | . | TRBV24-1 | CATSISQGYGYTF | TGTGCCACCAGTATAAGCCAGGGGTATGGCTACACCTTC
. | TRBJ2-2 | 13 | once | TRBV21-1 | CASPYRPTGELFF | TGTGCCAGCCCCTACAGGCCAACCGGGGAGCTGTTTTTT
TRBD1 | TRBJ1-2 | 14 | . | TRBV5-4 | CASRTGTGGRGYTF | TGTGCCAGCAGAACCGGGACAGGGGGGAGAGGCTACACCTTC
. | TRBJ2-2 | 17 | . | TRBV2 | CASSPDRDSFDAGELFF | TGTGCCAGCAGCCCCGACCGGGACTCCTTCGATGCCGGGGAGCTGTTTTTT
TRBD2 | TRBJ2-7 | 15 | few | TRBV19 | CASSIRAGTNYEQYF | TGTGCCAGTAGTATACGGGCAGGGACTAACTACGAGCAGTACTTC
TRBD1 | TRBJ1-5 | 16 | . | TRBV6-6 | CASTVTGEGSNQPQHF | TGTGCCAGCACAGTGACAGGGGAAGGGAGCAATCAGCCCCAGCATTTT
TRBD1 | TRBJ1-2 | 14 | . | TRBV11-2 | CASSLAGQGYGYTF | TGTGCCAGCAGCTTAGCAGGACAGGGCTATGGCTACACCTTC
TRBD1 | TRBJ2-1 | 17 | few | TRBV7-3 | CASSLGPGQGGYNEQFF | TGTGCCAGCAGCTTAGGGCCGGGACAGGGGGGGTACAATGAGCAGTTCTTC
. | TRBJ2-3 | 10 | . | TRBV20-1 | CSPTSDTQYF | TGCAGTCCAACCTCAGATACGCAGTATTTT
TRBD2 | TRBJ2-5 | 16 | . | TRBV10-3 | CAISVGSGGFQETQYF | TGTGCCATCAGTGTCGGTAGCGGGGGTTTCCAAGAGACCCAGTACTTC
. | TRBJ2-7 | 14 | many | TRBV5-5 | CASSFGDFAAEQYF | TGTGCCAGCAGCTTTGGGGACTTTGCGGCCGAGCAGTACTTC
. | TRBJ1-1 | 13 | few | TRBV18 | CASSPGMNTEAFF | TGTGCCAGCTCACCAGGGATGAACACTGAAGCTTTCTTT
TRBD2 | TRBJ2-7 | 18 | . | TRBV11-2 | CASSPIERERGSSYEQYF | TGTGCCAGCAGCCCGATCGAAAGGGAGCGGGGGAGCTCCTACGAGCAGTACTTC
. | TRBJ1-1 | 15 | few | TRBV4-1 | CASTPSGQVNTEAFF | TGCGCCAGCACCCCGAGCGGCCAAGTTAACACTGAAGCTTTCTTT
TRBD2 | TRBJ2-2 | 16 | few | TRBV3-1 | CASIGSAGGPTGELFF | TGTGCCAGCATAGGATCGGCGGGGGGGCCCACCGGGGAGCTGTTTTTT
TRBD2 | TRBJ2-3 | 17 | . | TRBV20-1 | CSARKTSGGTSTDTQYF | TGCAGTGCTAGGAAGACTAGCGGGGGAACTAGCACAGATACGCAGTATTTT
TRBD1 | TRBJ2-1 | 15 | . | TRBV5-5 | CASSLEPGGGNEQFF | TGTGCCAGCAGCTTGGAGCCAGGGGGTGGCAATGAGCAGTTCTTC
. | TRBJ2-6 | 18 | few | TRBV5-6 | CASSLALQGYSGANVLTF | TGTGCCAGCAGCTTGGCCCTACAGGGATACTCTGGGGCCAACGTCCTGACTTTC
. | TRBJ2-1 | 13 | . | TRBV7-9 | CASSSQRDNEQFF | TGTGCCAGCAGCTCCCAGCGAGACAATGAGCAGTTCTTC
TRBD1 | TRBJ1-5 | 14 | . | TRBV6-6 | CASSQTGLSQPQHF | TGTGCCAGCAGCCAGACAGGGTTGAGTCAGCCCCAGCATTTT
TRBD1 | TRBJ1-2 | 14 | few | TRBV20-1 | CSARDPGQGHGYTF | TGCAGTGCTAGAGATCCAGGACAGGGTCATGGCTACACCTTC
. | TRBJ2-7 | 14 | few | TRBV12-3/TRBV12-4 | CASSFGQDSYEQYF | TGTGCCAGCAGTTTCGGGCAGGACTCCTACGAGCAGTACTTC
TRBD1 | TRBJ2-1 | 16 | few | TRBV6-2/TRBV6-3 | CASSPSGTGGWNEQFF | TGTGCCAGCAGTCCTAGTGGGACAGGGGGGTGGAATGAGCAGTTCTTC
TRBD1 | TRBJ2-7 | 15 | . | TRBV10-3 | CAISDPGTGSYEQYF | TGTGCCATCAGTGACCCCGGGACAGGGTCCTACGAGCAGTACTTC
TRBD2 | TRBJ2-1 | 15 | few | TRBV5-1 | CASRDTSGRFNEQFF | TGCGCCAGCAGGGATACTAGCGGGAGGTTCAATGAGCAGTTCTTC
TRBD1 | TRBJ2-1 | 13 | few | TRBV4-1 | CASSGQGVHEQFF | TGCGCCAGCAGTGGACAGGGAGTCCATGAGCAGTTCTTC
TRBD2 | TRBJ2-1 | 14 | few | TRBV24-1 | CATSGTSGSHEQFF | TGTGCCACCAGTGGGACTAGCGGGAGCCATGAGCAGTTCTTC
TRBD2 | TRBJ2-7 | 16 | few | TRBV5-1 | CASKSGGPALSYEQYF | TGCGCCAGCAAGAGCGGGGGTCCCGCCCTATCCTACGAGCAGTACTTC
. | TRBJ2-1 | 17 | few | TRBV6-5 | CASSSPDPRARFNEQFF | TGTGCCAGCAGTTCCCCGGACCCGAGGGCTAGGTTCAATGAGCAGTTCTTC
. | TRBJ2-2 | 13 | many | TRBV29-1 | CSVVQLQGGELFF | TGCAGCGTTGTACAGCTTCAAGGCGGGGAGCTGTTTTTT
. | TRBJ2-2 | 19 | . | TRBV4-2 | CASSHLPGERGPGTGELFF | TGTGCCAGCAGCCACCTCCCAGGGGAACGGGGGCCCGGCACCGGGGAGCTGTTTTTT
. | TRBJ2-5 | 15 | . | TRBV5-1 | CASSLATVSQETQYF | TGCGCCAGCAGCTTGGCGACAGTTTCCCAAGAGACCCAGTACTTC
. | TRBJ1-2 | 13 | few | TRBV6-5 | CASTRGTNYGYTF | TGTGCCAGCACCCGGGGGACAAACTATGGCTACACCTTC
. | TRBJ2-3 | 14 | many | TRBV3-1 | CASSRERVTDTQYF | TGTGCCAGCAGCCGGGAGCGGGTCACAGATACGCAGTATTTT
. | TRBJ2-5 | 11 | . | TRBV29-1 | CSDLRGETQYF | TGCAGCGACTTAAGGGGAGAGACCCAGTACTTC
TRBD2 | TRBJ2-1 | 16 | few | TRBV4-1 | CASSQGFSGGYNEQFF | TGCGCCAGCAGCCAAGGGTTTAGCGGGGGATACAATGAGCAGTTCTTC
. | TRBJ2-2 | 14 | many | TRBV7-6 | CASSPRANTGELFF | TGTGCCAGCAGCCCACGGGCGAACACCGGGGAGCTGTTTTTT
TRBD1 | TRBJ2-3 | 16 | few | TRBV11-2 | CASSSPGQGNTDTQYF | TGTGCCAGCAGCTCACCGGGACAGGGCAACACAGATACGCAGTATTTT
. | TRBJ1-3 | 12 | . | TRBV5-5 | CASSLSSATIYF | TGTGCCAGCAGCTTGAGTTCGGCGACCATATATTTT